This TCR beta chain was observed in a study of shared clonotypes between healthy human individuals. Study background: CD4 naive cells filled three plates per donor, CD4 memory three, CD8 naive two and CD8 memory one.

There are 15 residues in the CDR3. From germline, CDR1 is SGHTA and CDR2 FQGNSA. V gave up 5 bases and J gave up 6 bases; unmatched junction bases: 13. Study-level points and caveats: Across subsets, estimated richness was generally greater for naive than for memory populations. Sharing across four donors was seen in 4.5% to 5.5% of naive CD4 clonotypes.

Genomic DNA from each subset was divided evenly over several immunoSEQ plates. Clones were read by immunoSEQ multiplex PCR, and TCRdb kept only the in-frame ones, dropping some. In the table there are 1.4 million to 1.5 million clones, roughly 96% of which are singletons. Regarding this clone: Its matching antigen is unknown.

The TCR originated in a man aged 25-40 years in good health. The specimen was naive CD4+ T cells sorted from blood. Subset in this sample: CD45RA+ positively selected. The gene calls are TRBV7-2 and TRBJ2-7, with TRBD1 matching over 7 bases. The CDR3 DNA is TGTGCCAGCAGCCGACAGGGCACCGCCAGCCGCGAGCAGTACTTC. It encodes CASSRQGTASREQYF.